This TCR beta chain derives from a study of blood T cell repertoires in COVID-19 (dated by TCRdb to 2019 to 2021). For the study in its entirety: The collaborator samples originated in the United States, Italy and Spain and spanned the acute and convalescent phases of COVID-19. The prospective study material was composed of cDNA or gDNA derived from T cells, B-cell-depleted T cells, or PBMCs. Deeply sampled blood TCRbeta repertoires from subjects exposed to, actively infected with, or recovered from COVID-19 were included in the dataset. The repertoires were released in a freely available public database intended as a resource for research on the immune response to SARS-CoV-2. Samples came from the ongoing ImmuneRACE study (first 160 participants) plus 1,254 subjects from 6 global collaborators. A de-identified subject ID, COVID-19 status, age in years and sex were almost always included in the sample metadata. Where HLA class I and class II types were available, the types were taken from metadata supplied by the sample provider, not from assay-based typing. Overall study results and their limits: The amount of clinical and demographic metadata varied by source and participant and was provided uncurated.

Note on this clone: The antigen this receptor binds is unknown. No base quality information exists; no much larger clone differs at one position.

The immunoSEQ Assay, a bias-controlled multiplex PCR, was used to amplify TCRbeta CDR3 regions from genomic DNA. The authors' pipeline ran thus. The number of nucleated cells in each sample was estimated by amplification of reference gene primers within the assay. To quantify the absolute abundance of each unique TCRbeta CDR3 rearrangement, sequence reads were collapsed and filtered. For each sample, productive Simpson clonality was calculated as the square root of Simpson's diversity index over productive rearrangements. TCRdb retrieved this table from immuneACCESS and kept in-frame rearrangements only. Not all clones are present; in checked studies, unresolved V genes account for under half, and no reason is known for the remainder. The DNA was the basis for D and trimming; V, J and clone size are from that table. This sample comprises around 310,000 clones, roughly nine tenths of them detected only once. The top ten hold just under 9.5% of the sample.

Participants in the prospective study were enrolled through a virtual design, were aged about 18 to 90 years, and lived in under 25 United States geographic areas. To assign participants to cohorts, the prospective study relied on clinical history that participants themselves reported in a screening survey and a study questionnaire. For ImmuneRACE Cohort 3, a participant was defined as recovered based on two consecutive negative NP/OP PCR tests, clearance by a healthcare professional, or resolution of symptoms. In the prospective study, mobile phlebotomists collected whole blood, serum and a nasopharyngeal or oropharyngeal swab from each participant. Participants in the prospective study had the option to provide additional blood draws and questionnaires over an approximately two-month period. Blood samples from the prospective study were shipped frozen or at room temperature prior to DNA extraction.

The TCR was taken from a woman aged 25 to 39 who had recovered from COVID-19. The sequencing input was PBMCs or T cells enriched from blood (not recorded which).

The CDR3 reads as follows: CASSSLSGSYEQYF. The nucleotides are TGTGCCAGCAGTTCCCTTTCGGGGTCCTACGAGCAGTACTTC. Rearrangement joined TRBV27 to TRBJ2-7; possibly the D gene is TRBD2, per 5 matching bases. V and J lose 4 bases and 1 base, and a span of 11 bases separates them. From a lookup of the germline V gene (reference sequence), CDR1 and CDR2 are MNHEY and SMNVEV. The CDR3 numbers 14 residues from cysteine through phenylalanine. Only CDR3 DNA is held: 42 bases, read in frame from base 1.